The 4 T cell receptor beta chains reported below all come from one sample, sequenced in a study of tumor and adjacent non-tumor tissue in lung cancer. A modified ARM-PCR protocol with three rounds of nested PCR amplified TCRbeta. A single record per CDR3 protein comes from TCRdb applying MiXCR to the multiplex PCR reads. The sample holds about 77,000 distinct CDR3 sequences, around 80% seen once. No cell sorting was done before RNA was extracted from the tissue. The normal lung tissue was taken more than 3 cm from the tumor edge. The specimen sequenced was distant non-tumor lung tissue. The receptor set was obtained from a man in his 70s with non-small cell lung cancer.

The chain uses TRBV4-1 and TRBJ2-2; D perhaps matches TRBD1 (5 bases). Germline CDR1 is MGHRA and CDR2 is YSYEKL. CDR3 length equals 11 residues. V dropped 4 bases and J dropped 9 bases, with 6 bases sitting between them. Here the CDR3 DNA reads TGCGCCAGCAGCCGGGGCTGGGAGCTGTTTTTT. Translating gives CASSRGWELFF.

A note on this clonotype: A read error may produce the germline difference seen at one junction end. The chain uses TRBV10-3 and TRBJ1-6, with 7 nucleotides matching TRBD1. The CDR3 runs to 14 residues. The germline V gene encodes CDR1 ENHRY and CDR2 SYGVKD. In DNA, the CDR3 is TGTGCCACCAATAGACAGGGACCTAATTCACCCCTCTACTTT. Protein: CATNRQGPNSPLYF.

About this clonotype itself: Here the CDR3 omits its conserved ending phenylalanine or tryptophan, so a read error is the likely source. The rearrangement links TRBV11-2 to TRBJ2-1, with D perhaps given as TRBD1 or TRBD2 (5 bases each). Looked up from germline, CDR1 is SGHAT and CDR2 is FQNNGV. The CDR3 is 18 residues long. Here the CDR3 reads CTSSLERPGRTSYNEQFL. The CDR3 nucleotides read TGTACCAGCAGCTTAGAACGTCCGGGGCGGACTTCCTACAATGAGCAGTTCTTA.

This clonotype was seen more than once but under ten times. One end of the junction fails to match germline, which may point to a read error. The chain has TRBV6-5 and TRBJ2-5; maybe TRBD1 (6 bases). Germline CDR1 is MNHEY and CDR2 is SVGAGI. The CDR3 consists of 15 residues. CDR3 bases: TGTGCCAGCATTCACAGGGTTGGGGGCCAAGAGAGCCAGTACTTC. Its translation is CASIHRVGGQESQYF.